This T cell receptor beta chain was captured in a study of T cell responses to AZD1222 COVID-19 vaccine. Findings and limits, study-wide: With two AZD1222 doses given, Spike-specific TCR breadth and depth both rose. Spike regions recognized by vaccine-associated CD4 TCRs spanned the protein, led by 160-218 and 743-854.

Germline CDR1 and CDR2: MNHEY and SVGAGI. Trimming stripped 1 base from V and 1 base from J, with 4 bases between. The CDR3 contains 13 residues. Sequencing used immunoSEQ multiplex PCR; TCRdb keeps in-frame clones, though not all of them. The repertoire holds roughly 98,000 clones, with 70% to 85% as singletons. Concerning this clone: No antigen is known for it.

Specimen: peripheral blood, collected 28 days after the second AZD1222 dose. This sequence joins TRBV6-5 and TRBJ1-1, with D uncertain. This receptor was obtained from an adult who received the AZD1222 COVID-19 vaccine. CDR3 sequence: CASSYYGNTEAFF. The CDR3, as DNA: TGTGCCAGCAGTTACTATGGGAACACTGAAGCTTTCTTT.